The source of this T cell receptor beta chain is a study of T cells in Graves' hyperthyroidism and ophthalmopathy. General observations from the study: The majority of expanded thyroid clonotypes above 0.001 also appeared in blood.

This clonotype was seen only a few times. Its specificity is not known. Trimming removed 1 base from V and 4 bases from J, with 17 bases in between. The CDR3 contains 16 residues. Germline CDR1 SGHVS, CDR2 FNYEAQ. From approximately 9.3 ml of fresh peripheral blood, PBMCs were isolated. Researchers amplified the TCR beta CDR3 regions from RNA transcripts. When the TCR CDR3 underwent first-round RT-PCR, the HTBI primer set was used. TCRdb called the multiplex PCR reads again in MiXCR, with one record for every CDR3 protein. Among around 760,000 distinct CDR3 sequences listed, approximately 40% were seen once.

The receptor comes from a woman in her thirties or forties with Graves' hyperthyroidism. The specimen sequenced was blood. The chain couples TRBV7-6 to TRBJ2-7; D is undetermined. The chain's CDR3 is CASSLEDRITPYEQYF. The CDR3 nucleotides are TGTGCCAGCAGCTTAGAGGACCGAATTACCCCTTACGAGCAGTACTTC.